This T cell receptor (beta chain) was found in a study of blood T cells in healthy people across ages. Findings and caveats of the study: Naive T cell percentage strongly correlated with TCR beta diversity. Roughly linear age-related decline in beta diversity appeared, significant by age around 42.

A second PCR of 7 to 11 cycles used a sample-barcoded 5' primer and a J-beta primer mix. TCRdb re-derived calls from the 5' RACE reads in MiXCR, one entry per CDR3 protein. The table has 1.5 million to 2 million distinct CDR3 sequences, 28% seen once. The CDR3 sequence is 14 residues long. Germline values: CDR1 DFQATT, CDR2 SNEGSKA (reference sequence). Between the trimmed V and J ends, which lost 4 bases and 5 bases, there was a span of 15 bases. Note on this clonotype: The antigen is undetermined.

The clonotype originates from a woman aged 30 to 39 in good health. The chain joins TRBV20-1 to TRBJ2-1; D possibly corresponds to TRBD1 (5 bases). The material sequenced was blood. Written as DNA, the CDR3 is TGCAGTGCTATTTTAGGGGTTTTAAACAATGAGCAGTTCTTC. Encoded protein: CSAILGVLNNEQFF.